This T cell receptor beta chain was recorded in a study of CD8 T cells in ankylosing spondylitis. One entry per CDR3 protein, called by TCRdb with MiXCR from the 5' RACE reads. The profile shows more than 150,000 distinct CDR3 sequences, roughly 12% of them singletons. This clonotype has at least ten counts. Trimming cost V 5 bases and J 3 bases, with 12 bases left between them. The CDR3 length is 15 residues. Germline assignment: CDR1 KGHDR and CDR2 SFDVKD. The genes are TRBV24-1 and TRBJ2-2; perhaps TRBD1 as D (5 bases). The sample consisted of blood, either unsorted or a sorted T cell fraction (not recorded which). The origin of this receptor is a male donor with ankylosing spondylitis or in good health (not recorded which). The CDR3 sequence is CATSGSGRHTGELFF. CDR3 in DNA: TGTGCCACCAGTGGCTCAGGGCGGCACACCGGGGAGCTGTTTTTT.